The rows below give T cell receptor beta chains drawn from one sample of a study of tumor and adjacent non-tumor tissue in lung cancer. TCRdb reprocessed the multiplex PCR reads via MiXCR and lists one record per CDR3 protein. The sample has 60,000 or so distinct CDR3 sequences, about 61% seen once; the top ten hold about 30%. The sequenced sample was distant non-tumor lung tissue. Receptors were obtained from a man aged 65-85 years with non-small cell lung cancer. Both conserved end residues are part of each CDR3. Fields, in order: clone size, V gene, D gene, J gene, CDR3 DNA, CDR3 protein. The D gene is left open where the match is weak. Clone size, where shown, is once, few, many, or a class for clones that have expanded.

>many|TRBV6-1|TRBD1|TRBJ1-2
TGTGCCACCTACCCGGACAGGGGCCATGGCTACACCTTC
CATYPDRGHGYTF
>-|TRBV15|-|TRBJ1-2
TGTGCCACCAGCAGATCCGGGCTAAGAAGGCAGGGCTACACCTTC
CATSRSGLRRQGYTF
>few|TRBV29-1|TRBD2|TRBJ2-7
TGCGCTACGGGAGGGTCATGGGGCGAGCAGTACTTC
CATGGSWGEQYF
>-|TRBV11-2|-|TRBJ2-7
TGTGCCGGCAGCACCGGGGTTCCAGGGCCCTACGAGCAGTACTTC
CAGSTGVPGPYEQYF
>-|TRBV5-5|-|TRBJ2-1
TGTGTCAGCAGCATGCAGCAGGGGCTTCCCTACAATGAGCAGTTCTTC
CVSSMQQGLPYNEQFF
>many|TRBV6-5|TRBD1|TRBJ2-4
TGTGCCAGCAGGGGGGACAGGGCGGACAAAAACATTCAGTACTTC
CASRGDRADKNIQYF
>-|TRBV7-9|-|TRBJ1-1
TGTGCCAGCAGCGCGGTCCAGAACACTGAAGCTTTCTTT
CASSAVQNTEAFF
>-|TRBV5-5|-|TRBJ2-4
TGTGCCAGAGTCATTCTAGGGGGGACGGAGAACATTCAGTACTTC
CARVILGGTENIQYF
>-|TRBV11-2|-|TRBJ2-7
TGTGCCAGCAGCTCAGGAGATAGAAGCTACGAGCAGTACTTC
CASSSGDRSYEQYF
>-|TRBV5-1|TRBD2|TRBJ2-5
TGCGCCAGCAGCTTGTATCCTCCTAGCGGGAGAAAAGAAGAGACCCAGTACTTC
CASSLYPPSGRKEETQYF
>-|TRBV4-1|TRBD2|TRBJ2-1
TGCGCCAGCAGCCCGGGACTATCGGGAGTGAGGCTCTTC
CASSPGLSGVRLF
>-|TRBV28|-|TRBJ1-2
TGTGCCAGCAGTTCAAACTGGGGGGGCGTAGAAGGCGACACCTTC
CASSSNWGGVEGDTF